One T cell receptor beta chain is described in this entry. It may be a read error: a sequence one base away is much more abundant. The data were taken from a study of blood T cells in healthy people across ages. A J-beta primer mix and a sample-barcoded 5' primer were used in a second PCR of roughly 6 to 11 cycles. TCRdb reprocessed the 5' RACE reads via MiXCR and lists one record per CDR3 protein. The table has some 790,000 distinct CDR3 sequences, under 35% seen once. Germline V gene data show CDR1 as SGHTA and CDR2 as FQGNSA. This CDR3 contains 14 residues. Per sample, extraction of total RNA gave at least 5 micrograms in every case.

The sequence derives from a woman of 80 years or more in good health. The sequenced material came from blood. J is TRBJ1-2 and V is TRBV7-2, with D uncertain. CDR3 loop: CASSLVPPNYGCTF. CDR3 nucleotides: TGTGCCAGCAGCTTAGTTCCCCCTAACTATGGCTGCACCTTC.